This T cell receptor (beta chain) was sequenced during a study of metastatic and nonmetastatic thyroid tumors. MiXCR was used by TCRdb to re-call the PCR reads. There are approximately 38,000 clones in the sample; around a sixth occur only once, and approximately 10% lies in the top ten. Germline CDR1 is DFQATT and CDR2 is SNEGSKA (reference sequence). Trimming cost V 0 bases and J 9 bases; bases outside gene matches: 5. The CDR3 totals 15 residues. This clone was picked up many times. Each patient came to thyroid surgery without any prior treatment (of any kind). The chain has TRBV20-1 and TRBJ1-6; 10 nucleotides agree with TRBD1. The source of this sequence is a female donor with papillary thyroid cancer or a benign thyroid nodule (not recorded which). Some clones in this sample may be carry-over from other donors' samples. Sequencing input: tumor tissue. This chain's CDR3 is CSARDPGTGVSPLHF. In DNA, the CDR3 is TGCAGTGCTAGAGATCCCGGGACAGGGGTTTCACCCCTCCACTTT.